This T cell receptor beta chain was retrieved from a study of human T cells and chemical hapten exposure. MiXCR, applied by TCRdb to the RACE reads, yields one record per CDR3 protein. The repertoire has about 120,000 distinct CDR3 sequences, around 11% of them found once; the top ten carry around 2.2%. Documented time point: patch test 3, about 24 weeks after DPC sensitization. This sample's treatment: therapeutic diphenylcyclopropenone sensitization with weekly scalp DPC. The sequence derives from a woman in her forties or fifties with alopecia areata. Some clones in this sample may be carry-over from other donors' samples. Here the sequenced sample was whole blood, taken in connection with sensitization to the hapten diphenylcyclopropenone (DPC).

The CDR3 nucleotides read TGTGCCAGCAGCGATTCAAGGGACAGGAGACACTACGAGCAGTACTTC. It specifies CASSDSRDRRHYEQYF. The rearrangement links TRBV9 to TRBJ2-7; 8 nucleotides align to TRBD1. The CDR3 totals 16 residues. Germline V CDR1 and CDR2: SGDLS, YYNGEE. Losses at the gene ends were 3 bases for V and 3 bases for J; bases not matched to a gene: 11.